This T cell receptor beta chain emerged from a study of blood T cell repertoires in COVID-19. Study information: Sites in the United States, Italy and Spain provided acute and convalescent COVID-19 samples. T cells, B-cell-depleted T cells, or PBMCs supplied cDNA or gDNA.

This clone was picked up a small number of times. In germline, CDR1 is KGHSH, CDR2 LQKENI. J lost 5 bases, V lost 1 base, and 5 bases had no gene match. The CDR3 totals 14 residues. The cohort comprised adults aged roughly 18 to 100 years residing in about two dozen US areas. In the authors' methods: Amplification of reference gene primers was used by the study to estimate nucleated cell counts. Only in-frame clones appear in the TCRdb table, and some are missing; sequencing was by immunoSEQ multiplex PCR. V and J calls and clone size are copied from that table; D and trimming were computed from the DNA. The data contain under 250,000 clones, over 75% of them singletons.

The chain has TRBV18 and TRBJ2-7, with 7 bases fitting TRBD2. This receptor was taken from a woman aged 50 to 60 with acute COVID-19. Sequences were obtained from PBMCs or T cells enriched from blood (not recorded which). For the CDR3, the DNA is TGTGCCAGCTCACCACGGGAGGGAGCGAACGAGCAGTACTTC. Translation: CASSPREGANEQYF. Full variable domain (outside the CDR3, taken from reference TRBV18 and TRBJ2-7): NAGVMQNPRHLVRRRGQEARLRCSPMKGHSHVYWYRQLPEEGLKFMVYLQKENIIDESGMPKERFSAEFPKEGPSILRIQQVVRGDSAAYFCASSPREGANEQYFGPGTRLTVT.